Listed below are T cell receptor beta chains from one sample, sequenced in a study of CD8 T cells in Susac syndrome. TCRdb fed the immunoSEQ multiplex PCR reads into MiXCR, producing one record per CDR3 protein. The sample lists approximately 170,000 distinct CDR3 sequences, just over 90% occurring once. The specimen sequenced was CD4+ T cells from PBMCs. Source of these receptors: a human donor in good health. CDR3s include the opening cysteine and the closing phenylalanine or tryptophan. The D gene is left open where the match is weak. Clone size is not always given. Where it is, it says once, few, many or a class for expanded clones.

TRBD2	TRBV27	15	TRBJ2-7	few	CASSSSWGGPYEQYF	TGTGCCAGCAGTAGTAGTTGGGGGGGACCCTACGAGCAGTACTTC
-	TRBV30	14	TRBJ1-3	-	CAWTLGVSGNTIYF	TGTGCCTGGACCCTCGGGGTCTCTGGAAACACCATATATTTT
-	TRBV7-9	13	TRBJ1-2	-	CASSLGAGDGYTF	TGTGCCAGCAGCTTAGGGGCAGGGGATGGCTACACCTTC
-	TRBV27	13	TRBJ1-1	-	CASSPISSAGAFF	TGTGCCAGCAGCCCAATATCTTCGGCGGGGGCTTTCTTT
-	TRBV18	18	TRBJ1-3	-	CASSPIPARQLSGNTIYF	TGTGCCAGCTCACCGATTCCAGCACGGCAGCTCTCTGGAAACACCATATATTTT
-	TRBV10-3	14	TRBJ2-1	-	CAIKTLLGNNEQFF	TGTGCCATCAAGACATTACTTGGAAACAATGAGCAGTTCTTC
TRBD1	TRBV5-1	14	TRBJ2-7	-	CASSLARGLYEQYF	TGCGCCAGCAGCTTGGCCAGGGGGCTGTACGAGCAGTACTTC
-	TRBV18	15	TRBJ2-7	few	CASSPPGQSSYEQYF	TGTGCCAGCTCACCACCAGGTCAAAGCTCCTACGAGCAGTACTTC
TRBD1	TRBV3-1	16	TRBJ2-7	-	CASSQLNPGTGSEQYF	TGTGCCAGCAGCCAACTAAACCCCGGGACAGGGTCCGAGCAGTACTTC
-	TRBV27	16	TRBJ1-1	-	CASTPDPGRARTEAFF	TGTGCCAGCACTCCTGACCCGGGCAGGGCAAGGACTGAAGCTTTCTTT
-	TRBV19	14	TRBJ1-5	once	CASSIERGNQPQHF	TGTGCCAGTAGTATAGAAAGGGGGAATCAGCCCCAGCATTTT
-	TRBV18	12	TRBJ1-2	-	CASSIGSYGYTF	TGTGCCAGCTCAATTGGTTCCTATGGCTACACCTTC
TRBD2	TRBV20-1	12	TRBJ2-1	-	CSGTSGMNEQFF	TGCAGCGGGACTAGCGGGATGAATGAGCAGTTCTTC
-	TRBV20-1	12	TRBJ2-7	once	CSASTAAYEQYF	TGCAGTGCTAGTACGGCAGCCTACGAGCAGTACTTC
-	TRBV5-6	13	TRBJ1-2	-	CASSPGVDYDYTF	TGTGCCAGCAGCCCGGGCGTCGACTATGACTACACCTTC
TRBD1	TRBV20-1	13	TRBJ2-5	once	CSARRGQGLPQYF	TGCAGTGCTAGAAGGGGACAGGGGTTGCCCCAGTACTTC
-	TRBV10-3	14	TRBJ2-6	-	CAISEAGGANVLTF	TGTGCCATCAGTGAGGCGGGGGGGGCCAACGTCCTGACTTTC
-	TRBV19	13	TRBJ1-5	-	CATGPRGNQPQHF	TGTGCCACCGGGCCAAGGGGCAATCAGCCCCAGCATTTT
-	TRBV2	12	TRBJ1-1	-	CASSERGAEAFF	TGTGCCAGCAGTGAACGGGGTGCTGAAGCTTTCTTT
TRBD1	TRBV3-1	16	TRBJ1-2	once	CASSQEQGGGLVSYTF	TGTGCCAGCAGCCAAGAACAAGGGGGCGGGCTTGTTAGCTACACCTTC
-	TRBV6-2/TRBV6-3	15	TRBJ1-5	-	CASSYSVGSNQPQHF	TGTGCCAGCAGTTACTCGGTCGGTAGCAATCAGCCCCAGCATTTT
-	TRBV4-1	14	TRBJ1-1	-	CASRGPLRATEAFF	TGCGCCAGCCGCGGACCCCTTCGTGCCACTGAAGCTTTCTTT
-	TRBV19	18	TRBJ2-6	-	CASSTGDTAVSGANVLTF	TGTGCCAGTAGTACGGGGGACACGGCGGTCTCTGGGGCCAACGTCCTGACTTTC
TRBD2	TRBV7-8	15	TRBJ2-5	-	CASSLSQRGKETQYF	TGTGCCAGCAGCTTATCCCAGCGGGGGAAAGAGACCCAGTACTTC